Listed below are T cell receptor beta chains from one sample, sequenced in a study of radiotherapy plus CTLA-4 blockade in lung cancer. Only in-frame clones appear in the TCRdb table, and some are missing; sequencing was by immunoSEQ multiplex PCR. The table has 65,000 to 90,000 clones, more than 75% seen once. Sequences were derived from peripheral blood, sampled from a patient treated with radiotherapy plus ipilimumab. The receptors stem from a human donor with non-small cell lung cancer who had stable disease on radiotherapy plus ipilimumab. Each CDR3 is given with its conserved first and last residue. Each record gives: CDR3 protein, CDR3 DNA, clone size, D gene, V gene, CDR3 length, J gene. The D gene is left open where the match is weak. Part of the rows lack a size; the others show once, few, many or a class for expanded clones.

CASSGAGGGWQPQHF TGTGCCAGCAGTGGGGCGGGAGGGGGCTGGCAGCCCCAGCATTTT . TRBD1 TRBV6-1 15 TRBJ1-5
CASSGRLADEQFF TGTGCCAGCAGCGGCAGGCTAGCTGATGAGCAGTTCTTC . . TRBV11-1 13 TRBJ2-1
CASSLSNSLETQYF TGTGCCAGCAGTTTATCGAACAGTTTAGAGACCCAGTACTTC . . TRBV27 14 TRBJ2-5
CATKDRGGPYEQYF TGTGCCACCAAAGACAGGGGAGGACCCTACGAGCAGTACTTC . TRBD1 TRBV6-5 14 TRBJ2-7
CASIGLKVYEQFF TGTGCCAGCATAGGGCTTAAGGTCTATGAGCAGTTCTTC few . TRBV5-6 13 TRBJ2-1
CASSLVGHTSDEQYF TGCGCCAGCAGCTTGGTGGGACACACTTCCGACGAGCAGTACTTC once . TRBV5-1 15 TRBJ2-7
CASSVAGDNSPLHF TGTGCCAGCAGCGTAGCAGGGGATAATTCACCCCTCCACTTT once . TRBV9 14 TRBJ1-6
CASSDLGILFSYEQYF TGTGCCAGCAGTGATTTGGGCATCCTATTCTCCTACGAGCAGTACTTC once . TRBV6-1 16 TRBJ2-7
CASSLAGQGETQYF TGTGCCAGCAGCTTAGCGGGACAGGGGGAGACCCAGTACTTC few TRBD1 TRBV7-7 14 TRBJ2-5
CASSVVGALNTEAFF TGTGCCAGCAGCGTAGTGGGGGCCTTGAACACTGAAGCTTTCTTT . . TRBV9 15 TRBJ1-1
CSVADGPQETQYF TGCAGCGTTGCGGACGGTCCCCAAGAGACCCAGTACTTC . . TRBV29-1 13 TRBJ2-5
CASSELKSAYYEQYF TGTGCCAGCAGTGAACTCAAAAGCGCCTACTACGAGCAGTACTTC . . TRBV2 15 TRBJ2-7
CASSLGGGTEAFF TGTGCCAGCAGCTTAGGCGGAGGAACTGAAGCTTTCTTT . . TRBV7-9 13 TRBJ1-1
CASSPRQGDTQYF TGTGCCAGCAGCCCGAGACAGGGCGATACGCAGTATTTT . TRBD1 TRBV5-8 13 TRBJ2-3
CSVVKGTNTEAFF TGCAGCGTTGTCAAGGGGACGAACACTGAAGCTTTCTTT . . TRBV29-1 13 TRBJ1-1
CASSYTGGGKLFF TGTGCCAGCAGTTATACAGGGGGAGGAAAACTGTTTTTT . TRBD1 TRBV6-5 13 TRBJ1-4
CASSGYQAGEQFF TGTGCCAGCAGTGGTTACCAGGCGGGTGAGCAGTTCTTC . . TRBV2 13 TRBJ2-1
CASSLDRFANYGYTF TGTGCCAGTAGTTTGGACAGGTTCGCGAACTATGGCTACACCTTC . TRBD1 TRBV19 15 TRBJ1-2
CASSTTEYNEQFF TGTGCCAGCAGTACGACAGAATACAATGAGCAGTTCTTC . . TRBV6-1 13 TRBJ2-1
CASSKDRGAYEQYF TGTGCCAGCTCAAAGGACAGAGGGGCCTACGAGCAGTACTTC . . TRBV18 14 TRBJ2-7
CASSIVGAGTDTQYF TGTGCCTCCAGTATAGTCGGGGCGGGGACAGATACGCAGTATTTT once . TRBV19 15 TRBJ2-3
CAGTGGRVIGGANVLTF TGTGCCGGGACGGGTGGCAGGGTGATCGGTGGGGCCAACGTCCTGACTTTC few . TRBV30 17 TRBJ2-6
CASSIGAGINYGYTF TGTGCCAGTAGTATAGGGGCGGGGATTAACTATGGCTACACCTTC . . TRBV19 15 TRBJ1-2
CASSQTLNEKLFF TGTGCCAGCAGCCAGACCCTTAATGAAAAACTGTTTTTT . . TRBV28 13 TRBJ1-4
CAIGDGGNYGYTF TGTGCCATCGGGGACGGTGGGAACTATGGCTACACCTTC few . TRBV10-3 13 TRBJ1-2
CASSMDRGRADTQYF TGTGCCAGCAGCATGGACAGGGGGCGGGCAGATACGCAGTATTTT few TRBD1 TRBV7-9 15 TRBJ2-3
CASSSTGTGNEKLFF TGTGCCAGCAGTTCAACCGGGACAGGGAATGAAAAACTGTTTTTT . TRBD1 TRBV28 15 TRBJ1-4
CASSSGTSGKSGELFF TGTGCCAGCAGCTCCGGGACTAGCGGGAAGTCCGGGGAGCTGTTTTTT . TRBD2 TRBV9 16 TRBJ2-2
CASSTTGVQSPLHF TGTGCCAGCAGCACGACAGGGGTCCAGTCACCCCTCCACTTT . TRBD1 TRBV6-5 14 TRBJ1-6
CASSSTRGGGYTF TGTGCCAGCAGCTCCACTCGGGGAGGAGGCTACACCTTC few . TRBV6-1 13 TRBJ1-2
CASSVRDRGSEAFF TGTGCCAGCAGCGTACGGGACAGGGGTTCAGAAGCTTTCTTT . TRBD1 TRBV9 14 TRBJ1-1
CSATDLGSGNTIYF TGCAGCGCCACCGACCTAGGGTCTGGAAACACCATATATTTT . . TRBV29-1 14 TRBJ1-3
CASSSAGLANTGELFF TGTGCCAGCAGCTCAGCCGGACTAGCGAACACCGGGGAGCTGTTTTTT . TRBD2 TRBV11-2 16 TRBJ2-2
CASSPTGNTEAFF TGCGCCAGCAGCCCGACAGGGAACACTGAAGCTTTCTTT . . TRBV5-1 13 TRBJ1-1
CASSVGSYNEQFF TGTGCCAGCAGCGTGGGTTCCTACAATGAGCAGTTCTTC . . TRBV9 13 TRBJ2-1
CASSLPGSYGYTF TGTGCCAGCAGCTTGCCCGGCAGCTATGGCTACACCTTC . . TRBV5-5 13 TRBJ1-2
CASSVGTSGGTQETQYF TGTGCCAGCAGCGTCGGGACTAGCGGGGGGACCCAAGAGACCCAGTACTTC . TRBD2 TRBV9 17 TRBJ2-5
CASSLGGEAYNEQFF TGTGCCAGCAGCTTAGGTGGGGAAGCTTACAATGAGCAGTTCTTC . . TRBV7-3 15 TRBJ2-1
CASSPRLAVSGELFF TGTGCCAGCAGTCCTCGACTAGCGGTGTCCGGGGAGCTGTTTTTT . TRBD2 TRBV27 15 TRBJ2-2
CASSAYNEQFF TGTGCCAGTAGTGCTTACAATGAGCAGTTCTTC . . TRBV19 11 TRBJ2-1
CASSQPDRDRETQYF TGTGCCAGCAGCCAACCCGACAGGGACAGGGAGACCCAGTACTTC . TRBD1 TRBV14 15 TRBJ2-5
CAISRTAGTDTQYF TGTGCCATCTCACGGACAGCCGGTACAGATACGCAGTATTTT . . TRBV28 14 TRBJ2-3
CASSYSNPGWPYEQYF TGTGCCAGCAGTTACTCGAACCCAGGGTGGCCCTACGAGCAGTACTTC . . TRBV6-5 16 TRBJ2-7
CASSTGQGGSSPLHF TGTGCCAGTAGTACCGGACAGGGGGGGAGTTCACCCCTCCACTTT . TRBD1 TRBV19 15 TRBJ1-6
CASRLARQETQYF TGTGCCAGCAGGCTCGCCAGGCAAGAGACCCAGTACTTC . . TRBV7-9 13 TRBJ2-5
CASSSPFGGGGNTIYF TGTGCCAGCAGCTCCCCCTTCGGGGGCGGTGGAAACACCATATATTTT . . TRBV7-9 16 TRBJ1-3
CASSFWDVTEETQYF TGTGCCAGCAGCTTCTGGGACGTAACTGAAGAGACCCAGTACTTC . . TRBV5-4 15 TRBJ2-5
CATKETVTNEQFF TGTGCCACCAAGGAGACTGTCACCAATGAGCAGTTCTTC . . TRBV28 13 TRBJ2-1
CASSFGTGELSYEQYF TGTGCCAGCAGCTTCGGGACAGGAGAGCTCTCCTACGAGCAGTACTTC . TRBD1 TRBV7-3 16 TRBJ2-7
CSVLAGQLTDTQYF TGCAGCGTCCTAGCCGGACAGCTCACAGATACGCAGTATTTT . . TRBV29-1 14 TRBJ2-3
CASSPTPRGRTEAFF TGTGCCAGCAGCCCAACCCCCAGGGGGCGCACTGAAGCTTTCTTT . TRBD1 TRBV28 15 TRBJ1-1
CASSKGRDRLCNSNQPQHF TGTGCCAGCAGCAAAGGTCGAGACAGGCTCTGTAATAGCAATCAGCCCCAGCATTTT . . TRBV21-1 19 TRBJ1-5
CASSRGQGSEKLFF TGTGCCAGTTCACGGGGTCAGGGGAGTGAAAAACTGTTTTTT . . TRBV7-8 14 TRBJ1-4
CASSYRDTIGETQYF TGTGCCAGCAGCTACCGGGACACCATCGGAGAGACCCAGTACTTC . . TRBV7-9 15 TRBJ2-5